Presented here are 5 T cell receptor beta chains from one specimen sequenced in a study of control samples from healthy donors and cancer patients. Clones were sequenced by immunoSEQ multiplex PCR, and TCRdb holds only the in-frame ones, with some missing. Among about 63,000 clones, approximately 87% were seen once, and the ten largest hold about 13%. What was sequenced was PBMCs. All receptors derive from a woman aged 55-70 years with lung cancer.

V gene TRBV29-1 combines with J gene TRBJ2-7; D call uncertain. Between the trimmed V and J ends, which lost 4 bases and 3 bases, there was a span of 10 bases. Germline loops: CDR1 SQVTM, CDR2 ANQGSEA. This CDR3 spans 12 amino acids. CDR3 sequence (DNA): TGCAGCGTTGGTCCAGAGCGCTACGAGCAGTACTTC. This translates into CSVGPERYEQYF.

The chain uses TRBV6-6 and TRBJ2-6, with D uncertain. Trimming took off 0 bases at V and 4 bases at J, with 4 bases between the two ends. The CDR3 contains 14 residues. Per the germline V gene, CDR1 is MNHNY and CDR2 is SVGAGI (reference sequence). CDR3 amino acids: CASSYSSGANVLTF. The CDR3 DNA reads TGTGCCAGCAGTTACTCCTCGGGGGCCAACGTCCTGACTTTC.

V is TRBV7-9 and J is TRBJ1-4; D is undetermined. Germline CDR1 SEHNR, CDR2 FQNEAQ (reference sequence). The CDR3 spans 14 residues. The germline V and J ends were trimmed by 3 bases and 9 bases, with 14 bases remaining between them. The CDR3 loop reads CASSLGDSRKKLFF. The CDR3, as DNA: TGTGCCAGCAGCTTGGGAGATAGCAGGAAAAAACTGTTTTTT.

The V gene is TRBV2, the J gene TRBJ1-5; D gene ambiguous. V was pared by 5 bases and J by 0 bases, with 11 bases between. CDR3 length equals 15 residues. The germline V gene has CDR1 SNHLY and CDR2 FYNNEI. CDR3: CASSIGPVSNQPQHF. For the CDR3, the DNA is TGTGCCAGCAGTATCGGGCCTGTTAGCAATCAGCCCCAGCATTTT. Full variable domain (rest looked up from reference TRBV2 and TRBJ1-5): EPEVTQTPSHQVTQMGQEVILRCVPISNHLYFYWYRQILGQKVEFLVSFYNNEISEKSEIFDDQFSVERPDGSNFTLKIRSTKLEDSAMYFCASSIGPVSNQPQHFGDGTRLSIL.

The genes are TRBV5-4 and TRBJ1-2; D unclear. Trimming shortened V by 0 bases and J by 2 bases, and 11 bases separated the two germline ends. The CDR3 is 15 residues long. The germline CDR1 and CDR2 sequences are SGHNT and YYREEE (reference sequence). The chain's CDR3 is CASSLAGRVNYGYTF. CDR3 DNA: TGTGCCAGCAGCTTGGCGGGGAGGGTAAACTATGGCTACACCTTC.